Below, one T cell receptor beta chain is given with its context. Between the trimmed V and J ends, which lost 4 bases and 7 bases, there was a span of 10 bases. Germline CDR1 is MNHEY and CDR2 is SMNVEV (reference sequence). This CDR3 is 12 amino acids long. TCRdb re-called the 5' RACE reads through MiXCR, storing one row per CDR3 protein. The repertoire includes hundreds of thousands of distinct CDR3 sequences, over 15% of them detected once, and under 25% sits in the top ten. These data are taken from a study of T-cell memory formation after mild COVID-19. The receptor comes from a young man who had mild COVID-19 (a few samples of this study predate the infection). Cell type and time point are not known. The rearrangement joins TRBV27 to TRBJ1-1, with D perhaps matching TRBD1 (6 bases). Sequencing was carried out using PBMCs or a T cell subset sorted from them (not recorded which). The CDR3 region is CASSSGGVEAFF. The CDR3 nucleotides are TGTGCCAGCAGTTCTGGGGGCGTTGAAGCTTTCTTT.